This T cell receptor beta chain was sequenced for a study of T-cell memory formation after mild COVID-19. The wider study: Each donor largely had its own TCR clusters.

As concerns this clonotype: The antigen is not known.

CDR3 length equals 13 residues. Trimming pared 1 base from V and 8 bases from J, leaving 12 bases between. The V gene's germline CDR1 is DFQATT and CDR2 SNEGSKA (reference sequence). Each CDR3 protein gets one entry after TCRdb re-called the 5' RACE reads with MiXCR. The top ten clones hold around 12% of a sample with about 340,000 distinct CDR3 sequences, roughly 20% of them seen once. Findings and caveats of the study: A second wave expanding day 15 to 37 was CD4+-biased; contracting clones were balanced.

The material sequenced was PBMCs or a T cell subset sorted from them (not recorded which). J is TRBJ2-1 and V is TRBV20-1; D call uncertain. The receptor comes from an adult woman who had mild COVID-19 (a few samples of this study predate the infection). Cell type and time point are not known. CDR3 bases: TGCAGTGCTAGAGGAGAATTCCCAGATGAGCAGTTCTTC. Protein product: CSARGEFPDEQFF.